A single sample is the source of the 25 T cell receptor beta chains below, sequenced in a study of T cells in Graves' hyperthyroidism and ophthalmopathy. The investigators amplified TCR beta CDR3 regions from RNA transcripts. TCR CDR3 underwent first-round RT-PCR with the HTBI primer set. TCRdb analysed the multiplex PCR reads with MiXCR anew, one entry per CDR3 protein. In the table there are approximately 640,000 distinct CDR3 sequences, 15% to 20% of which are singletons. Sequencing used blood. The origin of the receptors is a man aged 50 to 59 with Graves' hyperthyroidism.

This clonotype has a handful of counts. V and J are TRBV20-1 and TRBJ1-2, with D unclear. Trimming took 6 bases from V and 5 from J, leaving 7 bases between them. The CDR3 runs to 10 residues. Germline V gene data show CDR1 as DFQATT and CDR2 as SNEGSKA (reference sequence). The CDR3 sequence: CSAQMYGYTF. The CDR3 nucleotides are TGCAGTGCCCAGATGTATGGCTACACCTTC.

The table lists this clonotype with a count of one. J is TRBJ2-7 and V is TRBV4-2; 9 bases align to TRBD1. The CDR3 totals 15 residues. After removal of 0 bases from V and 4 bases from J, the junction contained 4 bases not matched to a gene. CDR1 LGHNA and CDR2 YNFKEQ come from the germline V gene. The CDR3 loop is CASSQDWGQGYEQYF. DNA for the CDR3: TGTGCCAGCAGCCAAGACTGGGGACAGGGATACGAGCAGTACTTC.

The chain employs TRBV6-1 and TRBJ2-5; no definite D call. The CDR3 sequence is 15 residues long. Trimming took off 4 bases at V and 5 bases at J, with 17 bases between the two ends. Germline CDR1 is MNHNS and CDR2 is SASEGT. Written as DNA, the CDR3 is TGTGCCAGCAGTGCTTTGGACGGTCTGAGGGAGACCCAGTACTTC. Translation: CASSALDGLRETQYF.

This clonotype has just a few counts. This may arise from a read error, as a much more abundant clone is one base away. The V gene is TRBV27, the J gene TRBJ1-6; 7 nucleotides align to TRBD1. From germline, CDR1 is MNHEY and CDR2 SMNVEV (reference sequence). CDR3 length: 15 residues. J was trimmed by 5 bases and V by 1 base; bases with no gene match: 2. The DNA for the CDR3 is TGTGCCAGCAGTTTATTGGGACAGAATAATTCACCCCTCCACTTT. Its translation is CASSLLGQNNSPLHF.

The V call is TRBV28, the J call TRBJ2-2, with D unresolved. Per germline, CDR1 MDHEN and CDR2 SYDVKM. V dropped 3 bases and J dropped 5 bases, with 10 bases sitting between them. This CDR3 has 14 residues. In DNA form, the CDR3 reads TGTGCCAGCAGTTTCCCGAAAAAAACCGGGGAGCTGTTTTTT. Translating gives CASSFPKKTGELFF.

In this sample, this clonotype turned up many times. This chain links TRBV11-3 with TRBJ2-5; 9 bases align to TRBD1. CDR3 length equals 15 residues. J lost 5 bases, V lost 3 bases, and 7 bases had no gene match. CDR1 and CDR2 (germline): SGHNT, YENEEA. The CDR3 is CASSFGTGFGETQYF. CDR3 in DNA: TGTGCCAGCAGCTTCGGGACAGGGTTCGGGGAGACCCAGTACTTC.

CDR3 sequence (DNA): TGCAGTGTCTTCGGGGGGGTATTCGACACCGGGGAGCTGTTTTTT. Encoded protein: CSVFGGVFDTGELFF. The chain is built from TRBV20-1 and TRBJ2-2, with 8 bases lining up with TRBD2. V lost 7 bases to trimming and J lost 3 bases; unmatched junction nucleotides: 10. CDR1 and CDR2 (germline): DFQATT, SNEGSKA (reference sequence). CDR3 length: 15 amino acids.

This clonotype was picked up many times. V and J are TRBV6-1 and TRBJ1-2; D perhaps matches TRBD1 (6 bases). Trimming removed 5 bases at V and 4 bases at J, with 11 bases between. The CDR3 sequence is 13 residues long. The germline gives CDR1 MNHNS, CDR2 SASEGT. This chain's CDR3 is CASSPQGFYGYTF. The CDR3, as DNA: TGTGCCAGCAGTCCACAGGGATTCTATGGCTACACCTTC.

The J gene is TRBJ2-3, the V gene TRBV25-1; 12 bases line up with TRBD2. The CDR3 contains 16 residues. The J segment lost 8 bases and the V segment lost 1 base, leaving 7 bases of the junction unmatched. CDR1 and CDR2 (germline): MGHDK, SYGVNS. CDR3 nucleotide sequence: TGTGCCAGCAGTGAATCTAGCGGGGGGGGAATCGGTACGCAGTATTTT. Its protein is CASSESSGGGIGTQYF.

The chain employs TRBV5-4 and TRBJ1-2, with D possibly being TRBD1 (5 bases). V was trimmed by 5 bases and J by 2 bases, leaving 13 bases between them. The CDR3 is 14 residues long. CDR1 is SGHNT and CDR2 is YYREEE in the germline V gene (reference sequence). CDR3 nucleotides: TGTGCCAGCAGTCTCCGCAGGGAAAACTATGGCTACACCTTC. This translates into CASSLRRENYGYTF.

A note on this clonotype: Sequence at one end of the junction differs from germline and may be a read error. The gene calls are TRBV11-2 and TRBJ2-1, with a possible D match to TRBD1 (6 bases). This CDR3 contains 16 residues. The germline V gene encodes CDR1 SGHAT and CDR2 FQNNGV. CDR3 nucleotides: TGTGCCGGCAGCTTAGGGCTGGACAGATCCTACAATGAGCAGTTCTTC. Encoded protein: CAGSLGLDRSYNEQFF.

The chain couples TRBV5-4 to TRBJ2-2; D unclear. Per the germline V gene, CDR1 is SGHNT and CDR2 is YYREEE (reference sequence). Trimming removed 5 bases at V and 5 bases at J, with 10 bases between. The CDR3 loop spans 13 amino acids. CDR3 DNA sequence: TGTGCCAGCAGGGGTGGGATAACCGGGGAGCTGTTTTTT. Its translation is CASRGGITGELFF.

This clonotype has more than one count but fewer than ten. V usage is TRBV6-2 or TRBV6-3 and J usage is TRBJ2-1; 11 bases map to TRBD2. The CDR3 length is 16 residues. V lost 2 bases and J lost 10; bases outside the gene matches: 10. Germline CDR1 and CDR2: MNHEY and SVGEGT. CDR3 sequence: CASSYGASGGYGEQFF. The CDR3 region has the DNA TGTGCCAGCAGTTACGGGGCTAGCGGGGGGTATGGGGAGCAGTTCTTC.

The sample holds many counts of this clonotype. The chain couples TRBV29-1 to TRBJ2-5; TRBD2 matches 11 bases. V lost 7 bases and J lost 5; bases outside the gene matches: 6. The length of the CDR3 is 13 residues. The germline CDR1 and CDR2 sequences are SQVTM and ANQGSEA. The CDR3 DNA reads TGCAGCGCGCGAACTAGCGGGAGTGAGACCCAGTACTTC. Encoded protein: CSARTSGSETQYF.

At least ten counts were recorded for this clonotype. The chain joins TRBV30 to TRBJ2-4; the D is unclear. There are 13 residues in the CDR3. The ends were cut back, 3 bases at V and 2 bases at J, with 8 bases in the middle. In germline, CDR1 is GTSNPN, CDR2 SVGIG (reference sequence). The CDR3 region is CAWSADSKNIQYF. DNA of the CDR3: TGTGCCTGGAGCGCAGATTCCAAAAACATTCAGTACTTC. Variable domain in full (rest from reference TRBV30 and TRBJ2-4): SQTIHQWPATLVQPVGSPLSLECTVEGTSNPNLYWYRQAAGRGLQLLFYSVGIGQISSEVPQNLSASRPQDRQFILSSKKLLLSDSGFYLCAWSADSKNIQYFGAGTRLSVL.

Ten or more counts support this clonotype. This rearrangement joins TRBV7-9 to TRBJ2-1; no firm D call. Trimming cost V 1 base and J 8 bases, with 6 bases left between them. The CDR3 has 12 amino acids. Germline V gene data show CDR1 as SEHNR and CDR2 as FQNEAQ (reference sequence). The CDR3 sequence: CASSLVGYEQFF. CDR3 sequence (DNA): TGTGCCAGCAGCTTAGTGGGGTATGAGCAGTTCTTC. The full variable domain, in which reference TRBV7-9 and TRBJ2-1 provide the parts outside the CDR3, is DTGVSQNPRHKITKRGQNVTFRCDPISEHNRLYWYRQTLGQGPEFLTYFQNEAQLEKSRLLSDRFSAERPKGSFSTLEIQRTEQGDSAMYLCASSLVGYEQFFGPGTRLTVL.

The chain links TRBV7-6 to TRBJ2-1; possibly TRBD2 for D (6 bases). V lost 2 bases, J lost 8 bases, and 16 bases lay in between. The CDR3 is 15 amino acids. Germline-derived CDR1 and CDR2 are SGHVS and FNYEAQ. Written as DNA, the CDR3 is TGTGCCAGCAGCTTATCGGGAGTTATTTCTCATGAGCAGTTCTTC. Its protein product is CASSLSGVISHEQFF.

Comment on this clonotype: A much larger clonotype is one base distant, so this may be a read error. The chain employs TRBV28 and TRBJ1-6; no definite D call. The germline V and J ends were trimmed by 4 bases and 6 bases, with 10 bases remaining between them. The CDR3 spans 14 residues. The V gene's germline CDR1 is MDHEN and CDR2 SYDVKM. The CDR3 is CASSSRPTNSPLHF. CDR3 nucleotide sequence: TGTGCCAGCAGTTCCCGGCCAACTAATTCACCCCTCCACTTT.

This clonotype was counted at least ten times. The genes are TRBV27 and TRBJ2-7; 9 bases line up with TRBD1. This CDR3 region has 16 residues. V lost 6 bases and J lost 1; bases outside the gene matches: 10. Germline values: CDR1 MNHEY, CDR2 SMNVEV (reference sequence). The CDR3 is CASSPLRQGGSYEQYF. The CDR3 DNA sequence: TGTGCCAGCAGCCCGTTAAGACAGGGGGGATCCTACGAGCAGTACTTC.

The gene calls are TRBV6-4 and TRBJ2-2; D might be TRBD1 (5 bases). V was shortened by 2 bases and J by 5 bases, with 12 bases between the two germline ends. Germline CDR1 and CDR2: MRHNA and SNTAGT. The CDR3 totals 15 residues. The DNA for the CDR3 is TGTGCCAGCAGTGACCGCCAGGGTGGAACCGGGGAGCTGTTTTTT. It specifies CASSDRQGGTGELFF.

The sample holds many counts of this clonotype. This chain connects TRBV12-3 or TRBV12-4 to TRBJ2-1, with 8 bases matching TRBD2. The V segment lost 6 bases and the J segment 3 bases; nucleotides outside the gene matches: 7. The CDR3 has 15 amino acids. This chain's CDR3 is CASSRGSGSYNEQFF. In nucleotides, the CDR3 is TGTGCCAGCAGCCGGGGGAGCGGGAGCTACAATGAGCAGTTCTTC.

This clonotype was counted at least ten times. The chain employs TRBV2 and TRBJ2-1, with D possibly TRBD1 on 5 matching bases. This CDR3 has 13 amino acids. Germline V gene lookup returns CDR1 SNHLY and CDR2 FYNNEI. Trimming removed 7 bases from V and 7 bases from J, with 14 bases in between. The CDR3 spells CASTRQTVNEQFF. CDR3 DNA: TGTGCCAGCACGAGACAGACAGTGAATGAGCAGTTCTTC.

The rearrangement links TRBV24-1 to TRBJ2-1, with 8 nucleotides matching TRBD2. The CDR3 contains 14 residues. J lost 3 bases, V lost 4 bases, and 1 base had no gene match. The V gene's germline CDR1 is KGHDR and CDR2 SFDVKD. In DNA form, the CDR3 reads TGTGCCACCAGTGACGGGAGGGGCTACAATGAGCAGTTCTTC. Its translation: CATSDGRGYNEQFF.

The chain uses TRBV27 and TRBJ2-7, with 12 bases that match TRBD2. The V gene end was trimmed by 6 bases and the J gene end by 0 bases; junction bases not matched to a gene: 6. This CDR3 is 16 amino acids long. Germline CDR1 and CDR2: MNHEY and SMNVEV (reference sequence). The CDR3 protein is CASRGLAGKFSYEQYF. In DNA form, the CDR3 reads TGTGCCAGCAGAGGACTAGCGGGGAAATTCTCCTACGAGCAGTACTTC.

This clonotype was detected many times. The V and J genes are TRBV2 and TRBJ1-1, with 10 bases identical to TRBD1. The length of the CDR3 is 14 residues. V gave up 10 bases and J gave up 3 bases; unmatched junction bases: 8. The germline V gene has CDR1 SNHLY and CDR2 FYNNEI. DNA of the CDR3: TGTGCCACCATACCCGGGACAGGGGACACTGAAGCTTTCTTT. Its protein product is CATIPGTGDTEAFF.